The source of this TCR beta chain is a study of cytotoxic CD8 clonotypes in ibrutinib-treated CLL. Study-level points and caveats: Contraction or stability on treatment was seen for public clonotypes, which were uncommon. Clonality increased with ibrutinib response but returned toward baseline at progression.

As to this clone: The antigen remains undetermined.

The protocol was immunoSEQ multiplex PCR, while the TCRdb copy is restricted to in-frame clones and leaves out a portion. The sample carries 270,000 or so clones, around 76% recorded once. CDR3 length equals 17 residues. Germline-derived CDR1 and CDR2 are SGDLS and YYNGEE. Trimming shortened V by 0 bases and J by 0 bases, and 15 bases separated the two germline ends. This rearrangement joins TRBV9 to TRBJ1-2, with D perhaps matching TRBD1 (6 bases). Sequencing was performed on PBMCs, taken at disease progression, from a patient treated with ibrutinib. This TCR was recovered from a human donor with chronic lymphocytic leukemia. CDR3 residues: CASSVEAGGLTNYGYTF. In DNA form, the CDR3 reads TGTGCCAGCAGCGTAGAGGCCGGGGGCCTTACTAACTATGGCTACACCTTC.